This TCR beta chain came from a study of blood T cells in healthy people across ages. CDR1 is SGHRS, CDR2 YFSETQ, per germline. There are 15 residues in the CDR3. V was trimmed by 5 bases and J by 0 bases, leaving 11 bases between them. With a J-beta primer mix and a sample-barcoded 5' primer, a second PCR ran about 6 to 11 cycles. TCRdb ran MiXCR on the 5' RACE reads and lists one entry per CDR3 protein. The top ten hold about 11% of the sample, which has 1.5 million to 2 million distinct CDR3 sequences, around 35% seen once. No fewer than 6 million PBMCs went into each sample. This sequence was found in a woman aged 25 to 39 in good health. Input material: blood. This chain joins TRBV5-1 and TRBJ1-4; D ambiguous. The DNA of the CDR3 is TGCGCCAGCAGTAGAGTCGCAACAACTAATGAAAAACTGTTTTTT. The encoded protein is CASSRVATTNEKLFF.